This T cell receptor (beta chain) was identified during a study of blood T cells in healthy people across ages. Notes on the study in general: The CMV status of each donor remained undetermined, and this could have confounded shifts in expanded clonotypes.

Together with a sample-barcoded 5' primer, a J-beta primer mix was included in a second PCR lasting about 7 to 11 cycles. TCRdb re-called the 5' RACE reads through MiXCR, storing one row per CDR3 protein. Altogether nearly 800,000 distinct CDR3 sequences are present, around 25% being singletons, with the ten largest covering approximately 3.7%. To note about this clonotype: Its antigen is not identified.

Separately, the same data were catalogued under a study of T cells of mothers and their children.

The sample consisted of blood. The source is a boy aged 5-17 years in good health.

The CDR3 loop reads CASSRPDRLTEAFF. CDR3 nucleotide sequence: TGTGCCAGCAGTCGGCCGGACAGGTTGACTGAAGCTTTCTTT. The gene calls are TRBV28 and TRBJ1-1, with 7 positions matching TRBD1. The V segment lost 5 bases and the J segment 5 bases; nucleotides outside the gene matches: 8. This CDR3 is built from 14 residues. CDR1 and CDR2 from the germline V gene are MDHEN and SYDVKM.